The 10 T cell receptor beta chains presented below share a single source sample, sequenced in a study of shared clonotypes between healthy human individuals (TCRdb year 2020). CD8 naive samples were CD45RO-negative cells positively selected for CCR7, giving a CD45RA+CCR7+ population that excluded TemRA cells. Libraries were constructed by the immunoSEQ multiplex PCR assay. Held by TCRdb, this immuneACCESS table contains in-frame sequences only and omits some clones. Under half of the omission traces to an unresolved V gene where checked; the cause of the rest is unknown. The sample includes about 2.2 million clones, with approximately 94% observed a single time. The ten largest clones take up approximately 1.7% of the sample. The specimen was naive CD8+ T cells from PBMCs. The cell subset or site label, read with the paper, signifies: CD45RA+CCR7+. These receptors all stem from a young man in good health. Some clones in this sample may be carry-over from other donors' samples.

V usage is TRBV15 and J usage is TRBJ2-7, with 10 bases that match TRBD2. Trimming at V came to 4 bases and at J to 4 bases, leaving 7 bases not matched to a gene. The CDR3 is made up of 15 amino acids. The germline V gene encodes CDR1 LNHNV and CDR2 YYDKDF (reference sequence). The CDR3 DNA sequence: TGTGCCACCAGCATTGGTAGCGGGAGGATTTACGAGCAGTACTTC. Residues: CATSIGSGRIYEQYF. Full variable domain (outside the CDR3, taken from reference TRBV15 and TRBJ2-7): DAMVIQNPRYQVTQFGKPVTLSCSQTLNHNVMYWYQQKSSQAPKLLFHYYDKDFNNEADTPDNFQSRRPNTSFCFLDIRSPGLGDTAMYLCATSIGSGRIYEQYFGPGTRLTVT.

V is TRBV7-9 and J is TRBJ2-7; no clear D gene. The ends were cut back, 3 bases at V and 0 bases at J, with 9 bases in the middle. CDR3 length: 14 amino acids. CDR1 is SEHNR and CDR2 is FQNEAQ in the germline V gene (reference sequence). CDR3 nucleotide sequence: TGTGCCAGCAGCTTTCCCACGAGCTCCTACGAGCAGTACTTC. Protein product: CASSFPTSSYEQYF.

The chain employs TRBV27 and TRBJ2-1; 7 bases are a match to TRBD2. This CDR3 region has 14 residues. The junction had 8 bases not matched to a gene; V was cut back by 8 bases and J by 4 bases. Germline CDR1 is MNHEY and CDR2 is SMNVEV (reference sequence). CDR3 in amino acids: CASHLSGLYNEQFF. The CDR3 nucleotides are TGTGCCAGCCATTTGTCGGGACTATACAATGAGCAGTTCTTC.

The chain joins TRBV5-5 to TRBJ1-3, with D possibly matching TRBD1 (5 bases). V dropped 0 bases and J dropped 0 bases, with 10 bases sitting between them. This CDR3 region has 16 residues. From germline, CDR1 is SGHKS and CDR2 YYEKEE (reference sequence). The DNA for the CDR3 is TGTGCCAGCAGCTTGGGGGGCAGGAGCTCTGGAAACACCATATATTTT. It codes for CASSLGGRSSGNTIYF.

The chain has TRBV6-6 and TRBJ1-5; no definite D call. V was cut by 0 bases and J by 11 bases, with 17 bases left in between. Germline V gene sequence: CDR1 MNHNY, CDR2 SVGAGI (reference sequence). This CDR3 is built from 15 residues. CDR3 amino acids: CASSYSTQVPNAQHF. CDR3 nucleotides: TGTGCCAGCAGTTACTCGACGCAGGTCCCCAACGCCCAGCATTTT.

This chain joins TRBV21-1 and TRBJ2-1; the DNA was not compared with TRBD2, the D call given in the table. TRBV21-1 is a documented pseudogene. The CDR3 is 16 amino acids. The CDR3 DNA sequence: TGTGCCAGCAGCTTACCTAGCGCCGCATCCTACAATGAGCAGTTCTTC. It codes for CASSLPSAASYNEQFF.

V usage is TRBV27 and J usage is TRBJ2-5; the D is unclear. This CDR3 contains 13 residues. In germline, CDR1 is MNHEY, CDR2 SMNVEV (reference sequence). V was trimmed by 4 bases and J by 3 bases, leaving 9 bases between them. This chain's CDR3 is CASSWTNKETQYF. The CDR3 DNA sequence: TGTGCCAGCAGTTGGACCAATAAAGAGACCCAGTACTTC.

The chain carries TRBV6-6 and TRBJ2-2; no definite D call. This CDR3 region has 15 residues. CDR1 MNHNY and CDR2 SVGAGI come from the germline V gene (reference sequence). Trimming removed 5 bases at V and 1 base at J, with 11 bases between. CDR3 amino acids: CASSRGLMNTGELFF. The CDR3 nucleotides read TGTGCCAGCAGTCGTGGGCTTATGAACACCGGGGAGCTGTTTTTT.

CDR3 DNA sequence: TGTGCCATCAGTGCAGAGCGGGATAGCTCCTACAATGAGCAGTTCTTC. It is translated as CAISAERDSSYNEQFF. The rearrangement links TRBV10-3 to TRBJ2-1, with 7 nucleotides matching TRBD2. Losses at the gene ends were 4 bases for V and 0 bases for J; bases not matched to a gene: 6. Germline V gene sequence: CDR1 ENHRY, CDR2 SYGVKD. The CDR3 is made up of 16 amino acids.

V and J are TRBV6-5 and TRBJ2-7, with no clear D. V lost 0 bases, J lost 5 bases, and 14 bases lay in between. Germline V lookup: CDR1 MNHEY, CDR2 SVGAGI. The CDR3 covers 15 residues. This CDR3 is CASSYSTVKNNEQYF. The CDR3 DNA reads TGTGCCAGCAGTTACTCGACCGTAAAGAATAACGAGCAGTACTTC.